Each of the 19 T cell receptor beta chains below was sequenced from the same sample in a study of spatial heterogeneity in lung cancer. TCRdb reprocessed the 5' RACE reads with MiXCR, giving one entry per CDR3 protein. The data hold under 40,000 distinct CDR3 sequences, with around 5.8% observed a single time. Specified time point: sample taken at primary tumor resection. The input material, whole RNA from tumor, nontumor lung or frozen PBMC, was sequenced unsorted. Sequenced material: PBMCs, taken at surgery. Receptors originate from a male donor with early-stage non-small cell lung cancer.

This clonotype appeared many times. The V and J genes are TRBV29-1 and TRBJ1-2; no definite D call. V lost 4 bases, J lost 1 base, and 13 bases lay in between. CDR1 is SQVTM and CDR2 is ANQGSEA in the germline V gene. The CDR3 totals 14 residues. The CDR3 loop reads CSVAPQQNNYGYTF. The CDR3, as DNA: TGCAGCGTTGCACCCCAGCAGAATAACTATGGCTACACCTTC.

This clonotype was recorded a few times. The chain uses TRBV5-5 and TRBJ2-5; 8 nucleotides line up with TRBD1. Germline V gene lookup returns CDR1 SGHKS and CDR2 YYEKEE (reference sequence). The CDR3 is 17 amino acids. The V and J ends lost 4 bases and 0 bases, in that order; junction bases with no gene match: 11. The CDR3 is CASSVHRQGNYQETQYF. The CDR3 nucleotides are TGTGCCAGCAGCGTGCACCGACAGGGGAATTACCAAGAGACCCAGTACTTC.

This clonotype was seen at least ten times. This chain links TRBV6-5 with TRBJ2-1; TRBD2 matches 10 bases. This CDR3 has 16 residues. V dropped 7 bases and J dropped 1; count of bases not matched to a gene: 7. CDR1 and CDR2 from the germline V gene are MNHEY and SVGAGI. The CDR3 bases are TGTGCCAGCACCACTTCTAGCGGGGGTTCCTACAATGAGCAGTTCTTC. Its translation is CASTTSSGGSYNEQFF.

In this sample, this clonotype turned up many times. The chain uses TRBV7-2 and TRBJ2-7, with 7 nucleotides matching TRBD2. The CDR3 is 17 residues long. V shed 0 bases, J shed 2 bases, and the junction held 10 bases outside the gene matches. Germline CDR1 is SGHTA and CDR2 is FQGNSA. The CDR3 DNA is TGTGCCAGCAGCTTAGCTTCCCGGGCTAGCGGAGCCTACGAGCAGTACTTC. It is translated as CASSLASRASGAYEQYF.

The V gene is TRBV5-1, the J gene TRBJ1-6; the D gene is possibly TRBD1 (5 bases). Germline values: CDR1 SGHRS, CDR2 YFSETQ. This CDR3 comprises 16 residues. The ends were cut back, 0 bases at V and 7 bases at J, with 14 bases in the middle. Here the CDR3 DNA reads TGCGCCAGCAGCTTGGGCGCCGAGGGGTTCAATTCACCCCTCCACTTT. The encoded protein is CASSLGAEGFNSPLHF. Full variable domain (missing parts from reference TRBV5-1 and TRBJ1-6): KAGVTQTPRYLIKTRGQQVTLSCSPISGHRSVSWYQQTPGQGLQFLFEYFSETQRNKGNFPGRFSGRQFSNSRSEMNVSTLELGDSALYLCASSLGAEGFNSPLHFGNGTRLTVT.

In its sample, this clonotype was seen many times. The chain has TRBV3-1 and TRBJ1-3; no clear D. CDR1 is LGHDT, CDR2 YNNKEL, per germline (reference sequence). V was clipped by 5 bases and J by 0 bases, with 8 bases between them. The CDR3 contains 14 residues. CDR3 loop: CASSAGSSGNTIYF. As DNA, the CDR3 is TGTGCCAGCAGCGCCGGATCCTCTGGAAACACCATATATTTT.

This clonotype was detected ten times or more. This chain links TRBV9 with TRBJ1-2; TRBD1 might be the D (5 bases). The CDR3 covers 15 residues. CDR1 SGDLS and CDR2 YYNGEE come from the germline V gene. V was clipped by 5 bases and J by 0 bases, with 14 bases between them. The CDR3 region is CASSREGTTNYGYTF. The CDR3 DNA reads TGTGCCAGCAGTAGGGAGGGGACCACTAACTATGGCTACACCTTC.

The V and J genes are TRBV20-1 and TRBJ2-3, with TRBD2 identical over 10 bases. V trimming: 0 bases; J trimming: 1 base; junction bases outside the gene matches: 4. The CDR3 loop spans 16 amino acids. Germline CDR1 reads DFQATT; CDR2 reads SNEGSKA (reference sequence). The CDR3 is CSARDPGTSGTDTQYF. The CDR3 DNA is TGCAGTGCTAGAGACCCCGGGACTAGCGGCACAGATACGCAGTATTTT.

This clonotype was detected many times. The chain uses TRBV28 and TRBJ2-1; 8 bases are shared with TRBD1. Germline-derived CDR1 and CDR2 are MDHEN and SYDVKM. With 5 bases clipped from V and 12 bases from J, the junction kept 24 bases outside the gene matches. The CDR3 covers 18 residues. In DNA, the CDR3 is TGTGCCAGCAGTCCATACTCTCCGGGACAGGTTGATCACTTAAGGCAGTTCTTC. Its protein is CASSPYSPGQVDHLRQFF. The whole variable domain, filled in from reference TRBV28 and TRBJ2-1, reads DVKVTQSSRYLVKRTGEKVFLECVQDMDHENMFWYRQDPGLGLRLIYFSYDVKMKEKGDIPEGYSVSREKKERFSLILESASTNQTSMYLCASSPYSPGQVDHLRQFFGPGTRLTVL.

The sample holds many counts of this clonotype. J is TRBJ1-3 and V is TRBV12-3 or TRBV12-4; D is possibly TRBD1 (6 bases). There are 19 residues in the CDR3. V lost 3 bases to trimming and J lost 0 bases, with 21 bases between them. This CDR3 reads CASSLAGTFNQFSGNTIYF. The CDR3 DNA reads as TGTGCCAGCAGTTTGGCCGGGACATTCAACCAGTTCTCTGGAAACACCATATATTTT.

With respect to this clonotype: This could be a read error, since a much larger clone is one nucleotide away. The chain couples TRBV5-5 to TRBJ1-5, with 7 bases fitting TRBD1. Germline-derived CDR1 and CDR2 are SGHKS and YYEKEE (reference sequence). The J segment lost 7 bases and the V segment lost 0 bases, leaving 4 bases of the junction unmatched. The CDR3 sequence is 14 residues long. The CDR3 sequence is CASSLVQGEQPQHF. The CDR3 nucleotides are TGTGCCAGCAGCTTGGTGCAGGGGGAGCAGCCCCAGCATTTT.

As DNA, the CDR3 is TGCGCCAGCAGCTTGGCCACTAGCGGGGGACTCTACAATGAGCAGTTCTTC. It specifies CASSLATSGGLYNEQFF. This chain joins TRBV5-1 and TRBJ2-1, with 11 bases identical to TRBD2. CDR1 is SGHRS and CDR2 is YFSETQ in the germline V gene. The CDR3 runs to 17 residues. Trimming removed 0 bases from V and 3 bases from J; junction bases left unmatched: 5.

This clonotype was counted between two and nine times. This sequence joins TRBV5-4 and TRBJ2-3; the D is unclear. Trimming cost V 4 bases and J 0 bases, with 12 bases left between them. Germline-derived CDR1 and CDR2 are SGHNT and YYREEE (reference sequence). CDR3 size: 15 residues. The CDR3 DNA reads as TGTGCCAGCAGCCGACCGACACCAAGCACAGATACGCAGTATTTT. Amino acids: CASSRPTPSTDTQYF.

The table lists this clonotype with a few counts. The chain recombines TRBV7-9 with TRBJ1-4; maybe TRBD1 (5 bases). V lost 2 bases and J lost 8, with 12 bases in between. Germline CDR1 SEHNR, CDR2 FQNEAQ (reference sequence). There are 14 residues in the CDR3. The CDR3 nucleotides are TGTGCCAGCAGCTTACGGCAGGAGGGGGAAAAACTGTTTTTT. Translated: CASSLRQEGEKLFF.

This clonotype was found many times. This chain uses TRBV20-1 with TRBJ2-5; 9 positions match TRBD2. CDR3 length: 15 amino acids. Trimming removed 3 bases from V and 5 bases from J; junction bases left unmatched: 10. The germline CDR1 and CDR2 sequences are DFQATT and SNEGSKA (reference sequence). The DNA of the CDR3 is TGCAGTGCTAGGGACGGCGGGGGGGCTGGGGAGACCCAGTACTTC. This gives the protein CSARDGGGAGETQYF.

This clonotype has a count of ten or more. CDR3 loop: CASSQRGTDTQYF. For the CDR3, the DNA is TGTGCCAGCAGCCAGCGGGGGACAGATACGCAGTATTTT. The chain couples TRBV3-1 to TRBJ2-3, with TRBD2 identical over 7 bases. CDR1 is LGHDT, CDR2 YNNKEL, per germline (reference sequence). The ends lost 3 bases at V and 3 bases at J; junction bases unmatched: 0. The CDR3 has 13 residues.

The chain recombines TRBV12-3 or TRBV12-4 with TRBJ1-5; D is uncertain. The CDR3 runs to 14 residues. Trimming stripped 1 base from V and 7 bases from J, with 11 bases between. Here the CDR3 reads CASSLGSGGQPQHF. The CDR3 nucleotides are TGTGCCAGCAGTTTAGGATCGGGAGGACAGCCCCAGCATTTT.

This clonotype has a handful of counts. CDR3 nucleotide sequence: TGTGCCAGCAGCCGGGACGGACCCTACGAGCAGTACTTC. This gives the protein CASSRDGPYEQYF. This chain connects TRBV7-9 to TRBJ2-7; D may correspond to TRBD1 or TRBD2 (5 bases each). This CDR3 spans 13 amino acids. The V gene lost 5 bases and the J gene lost 2 bases, with 10 bases spanning the gap. Per the germline V gene, CDR1 is SEHNR and CDR2 is FQNEAQ (reference sequence).

The chain uses TRBV30 and TRBJ1-5, with a possible D match to TRBD1 (6 bases). V was cut by 0 bases and J by 0 bases, with 9 bases left in between. The CDR3 runs 15 residues. CDR1 GTSNPN and CDR2 SVGIG come from the germline V gene (reference sequence). The CDR3 DNA reads as TGTGCCTGGAGTGTAGGGGGTCATAGCAATCAGCCCCAGCATTTT. This gives the protein CAWSVGGHSNQPQHF.